This T cell receptor (beta chain) was captured by sequencing in a study of T cell repertoires in cytomegalovirus infection. Points from the study as a whole: What dominated the ex vivo response were HLA-C-restricted CMV-specific TCR beta clonotypes.

There are 14 residues in the CDR3. From germline, CDR1 is KGHSH and CDR2 LQKENI. V was clipped by 0 bases and J by 4 bases, with 8 bases between them. TCRdb re-called the reads through MiXCR, storing one row per CDR3 protein. The data contain about 260,000 distinct CDR3 sequences, 12% to 15% of them singletons. Turning to this clonotype: What it binds is unknown.

The specimen was PBMCs. This sequence joins TRBV18 and TRBJ2-3, with D perhaps matching TRBD1 or TRBD2 (5 bases each). The sequence was collected from a human donor in good health (CMV status not recorded). Some clones in this sample may be carry-over from other donors' samples. CDR3 DNA: TGTGCCAGCTCACCACCGGTGGGGGCAGATACGCAGTATTTT. Translating it yields CASSPPVGADTQYF.